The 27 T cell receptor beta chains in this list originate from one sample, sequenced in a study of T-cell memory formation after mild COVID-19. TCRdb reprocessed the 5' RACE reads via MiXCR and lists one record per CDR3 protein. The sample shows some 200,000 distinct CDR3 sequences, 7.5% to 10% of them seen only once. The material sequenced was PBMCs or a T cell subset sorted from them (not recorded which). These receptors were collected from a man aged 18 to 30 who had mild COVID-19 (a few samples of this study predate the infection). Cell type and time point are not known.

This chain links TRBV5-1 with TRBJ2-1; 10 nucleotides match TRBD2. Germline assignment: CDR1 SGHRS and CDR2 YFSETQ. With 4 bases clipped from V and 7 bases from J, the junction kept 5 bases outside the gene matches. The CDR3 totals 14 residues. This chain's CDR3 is CASSPSGGGNEQFF. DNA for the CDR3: TGCGCCAGCAGCCCTAGCGGGGGCGGGAATGAGCAGTTCTTC.

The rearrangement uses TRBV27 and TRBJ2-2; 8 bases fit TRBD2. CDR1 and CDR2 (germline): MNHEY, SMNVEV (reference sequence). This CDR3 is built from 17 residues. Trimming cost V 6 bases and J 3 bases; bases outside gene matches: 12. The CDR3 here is CASSPSLRRGDTGELFF. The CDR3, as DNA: TGTGCCAGCAGCCCATCTCTCAGGCGGGGGGACACCGGGGAGCTGTTTTTT.

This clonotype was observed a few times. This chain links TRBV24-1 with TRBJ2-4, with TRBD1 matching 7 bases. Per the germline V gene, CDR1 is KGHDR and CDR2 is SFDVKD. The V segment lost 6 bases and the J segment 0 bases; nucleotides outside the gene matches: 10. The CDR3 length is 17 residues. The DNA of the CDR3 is TGTGCCACCAGTAACCATGACAGGGCCGAAGCCAAAAACATTCAGTACTTC. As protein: CATSNHDRAEAKNIQYF.

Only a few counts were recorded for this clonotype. CDR3 sequence reads: CSVSVTLGNEQFF. The CDR3 nucleotides are TGCAGCGTATCCGTTACCCTCGGGAATGAGCAGTTCTTC. The V gene is TRBV29-1, the J gene TRBJ2-1, with D uncertain. Germline assignment: CDR1 SQVTM and CDR2 ANQGSEA. V was pared by 6 bases and J by 7 bases, with 16 bases between. The CDR3 contains 13 residues.

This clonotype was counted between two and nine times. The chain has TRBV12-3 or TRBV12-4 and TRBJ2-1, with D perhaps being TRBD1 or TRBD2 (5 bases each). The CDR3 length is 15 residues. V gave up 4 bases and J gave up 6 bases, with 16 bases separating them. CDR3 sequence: CASSSHWDPSNEQFF. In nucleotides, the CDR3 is TGTGCCAGCAGTTCACACTGGGACCCTTCCAATGAGCAGTTCTTC.

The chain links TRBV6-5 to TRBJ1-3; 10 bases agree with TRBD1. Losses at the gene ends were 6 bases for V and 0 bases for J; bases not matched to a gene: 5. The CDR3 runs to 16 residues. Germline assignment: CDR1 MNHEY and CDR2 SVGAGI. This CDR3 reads CASRRTGGLSGNTIYF. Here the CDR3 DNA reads TGTGCCAGCAGGAGGACAGGGGGACTCTCTGGAAACACCATATATTTT.

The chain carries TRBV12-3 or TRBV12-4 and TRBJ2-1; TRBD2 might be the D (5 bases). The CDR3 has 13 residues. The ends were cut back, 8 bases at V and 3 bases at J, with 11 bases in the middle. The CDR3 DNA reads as TGTGCCAGCCTCTTGGACTTCTACAATGAGCAGTTCTTC. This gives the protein CASLLDFYNEQFF.

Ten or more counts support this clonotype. The CDR3 coding sequence is TGTGCCAGCAGCTTCACCCTGACCGGGACAGGGGGGACAGATACGCAGTATTTT. Translating it yields CASSFTLTGTGGTDTQYF. The chain has TRBV7-2 and TRBJ2-3; 11 bases line up with TRBD1. There are 18 residues in the CDR3. Germline values: CDR1 SGHTA, CDR2 FQGNSA. J gave up 3 bases and V 3 bases, and 11 bases lay outside the gene matches.

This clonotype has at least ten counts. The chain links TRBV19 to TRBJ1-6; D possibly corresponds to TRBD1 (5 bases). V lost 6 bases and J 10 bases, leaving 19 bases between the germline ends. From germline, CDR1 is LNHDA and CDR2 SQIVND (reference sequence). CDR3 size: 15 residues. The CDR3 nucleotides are TGTGCCAGTAGCCCGGGGCGTCTAGCGGGGTCACCCCTCCACTTT. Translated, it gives CASSPGRLAGSPLHF.

CDR3 sequence reads: CASSFAGGQGIHEQYV. The CDR3 DNA sequence: TGTGCCAGCAGCTTTGCCGGAGGACAGGGGATCCACGAGCAGTACGTC. This sequence joins TRBV7-9 and TRBJ2-7, with 9 bases that match TRBD1. V lost 3 bases to trimming and J lost 5 bases; unmatched junction nucleotides: 11. CDR1 and CDR2 from the germline V gene are SEHNR and FQNEAQ (reference sequence). The CDR3 spans 16 residues.

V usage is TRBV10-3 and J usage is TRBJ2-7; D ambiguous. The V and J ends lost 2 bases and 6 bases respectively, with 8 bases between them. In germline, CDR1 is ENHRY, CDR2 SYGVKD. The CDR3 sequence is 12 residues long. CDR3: CAISEQAREQYF. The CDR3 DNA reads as TGTGCCATCAGTGAGCAGGCGCGCGAGCAGTACTTC.

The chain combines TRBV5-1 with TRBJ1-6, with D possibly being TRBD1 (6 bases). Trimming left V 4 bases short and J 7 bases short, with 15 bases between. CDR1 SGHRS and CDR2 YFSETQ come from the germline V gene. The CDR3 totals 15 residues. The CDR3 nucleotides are TGCGCCAGCAGCGTGCGGGGGCTGGGCAATTCACCCCTCCACTTT. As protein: CASSVRGLGNSPLHF.

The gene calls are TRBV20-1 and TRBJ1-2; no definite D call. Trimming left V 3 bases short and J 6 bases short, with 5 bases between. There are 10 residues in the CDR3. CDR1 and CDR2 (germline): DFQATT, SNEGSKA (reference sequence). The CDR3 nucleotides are TGCAGTGCTAGGTGGGATGGCTACACCTTC. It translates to CSARWDGYTF.

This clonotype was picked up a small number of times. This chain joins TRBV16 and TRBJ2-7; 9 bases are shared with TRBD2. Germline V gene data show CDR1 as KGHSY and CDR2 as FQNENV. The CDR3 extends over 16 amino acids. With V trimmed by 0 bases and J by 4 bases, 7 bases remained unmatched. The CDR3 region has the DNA TGTGCCAGCAGCCAATCGAGTCTAGCGGGGAATTACGAGCAGTACTTC. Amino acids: CASSQSSLAGNYEQYF. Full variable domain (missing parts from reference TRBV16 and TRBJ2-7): GEEVAQTPKHLVRGEGQKAKLYCAPIKGHSYVFWYQQVLKNEFKFLISFQNENVFDETGMPKERFSAKCLPNSPCSLEIQATKLEDSAVYFCASSQSSLAGNYEQYFGPGTRLTVT.

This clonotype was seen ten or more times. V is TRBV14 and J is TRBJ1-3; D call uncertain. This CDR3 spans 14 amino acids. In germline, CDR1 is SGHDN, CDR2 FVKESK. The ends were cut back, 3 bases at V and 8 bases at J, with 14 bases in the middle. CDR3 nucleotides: TGTGCCAGCAGCCACATCGAATTTGGGGACACCATATATTTT. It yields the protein CASSHIEFGDTIYF.

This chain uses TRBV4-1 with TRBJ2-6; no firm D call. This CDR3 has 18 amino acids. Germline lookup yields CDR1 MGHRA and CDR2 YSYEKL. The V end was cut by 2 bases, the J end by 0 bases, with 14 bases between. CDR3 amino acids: CASSQPTQSRSGANVLTF. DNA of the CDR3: TGCGCCAGCAGCCAACCGACACAGTCACGCTCTGGGGCCAACGTCCTGACTTTC.

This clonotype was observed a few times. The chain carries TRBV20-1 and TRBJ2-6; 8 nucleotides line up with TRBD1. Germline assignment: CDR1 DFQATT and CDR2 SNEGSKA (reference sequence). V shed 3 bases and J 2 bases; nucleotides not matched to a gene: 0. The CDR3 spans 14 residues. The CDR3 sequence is CSARTGAGANVLTF. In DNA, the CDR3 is TGCAGTGCTAGGACAGGGGCTGGGGCCAACGTCCTGACTTTC.

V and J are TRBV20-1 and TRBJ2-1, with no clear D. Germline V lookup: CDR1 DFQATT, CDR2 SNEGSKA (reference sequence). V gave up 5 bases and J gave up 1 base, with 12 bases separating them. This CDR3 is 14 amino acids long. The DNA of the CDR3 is TGCAGTGCTGCAATCCCACTTTCCTACAATGAGCAGTTCTTC. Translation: CSAAIPLSYNEQFF.

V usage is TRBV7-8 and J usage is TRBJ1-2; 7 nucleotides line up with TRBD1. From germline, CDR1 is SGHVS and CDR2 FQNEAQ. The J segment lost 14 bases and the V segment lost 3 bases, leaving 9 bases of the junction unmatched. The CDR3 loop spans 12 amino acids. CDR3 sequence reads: CASSFRDRIETF. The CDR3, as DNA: TGTGCCAGCAGCTTCCGGGACAGAATAGAAACCTTC.

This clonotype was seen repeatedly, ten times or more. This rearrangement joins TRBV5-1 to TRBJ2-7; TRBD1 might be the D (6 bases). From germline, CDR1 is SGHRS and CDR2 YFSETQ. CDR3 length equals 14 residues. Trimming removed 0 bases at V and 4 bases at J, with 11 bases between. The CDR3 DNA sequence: TGCGCCAGCAGCTTGGTCGGAGGACAGTACGAGCAGTACTTC. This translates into CASSLVGGQYEQYF.

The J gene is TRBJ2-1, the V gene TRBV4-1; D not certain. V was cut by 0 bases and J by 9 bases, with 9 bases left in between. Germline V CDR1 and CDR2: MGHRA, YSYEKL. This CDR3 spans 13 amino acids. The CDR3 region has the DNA TGCGCCAGCAGCCAAGATGATGGGATTGAGCAGTTCTTC. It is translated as CASSQDDGIEQFF.

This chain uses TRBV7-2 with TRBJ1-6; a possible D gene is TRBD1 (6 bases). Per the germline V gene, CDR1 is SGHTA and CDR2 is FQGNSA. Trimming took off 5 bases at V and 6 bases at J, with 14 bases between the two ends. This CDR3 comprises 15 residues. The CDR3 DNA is TGTGCCAGCAGCGTAGAACAGGGACGTAATTCACCCCTCCACTTT. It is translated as CASSVEQGRNSPLHF.

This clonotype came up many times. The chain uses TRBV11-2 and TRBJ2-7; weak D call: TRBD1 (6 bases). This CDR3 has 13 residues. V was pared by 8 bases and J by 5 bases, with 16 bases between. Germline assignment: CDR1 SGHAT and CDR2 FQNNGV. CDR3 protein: CASVKGVDHEQYF. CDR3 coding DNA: TGTGCCAGCGTGAAGGGGGTGGACCACGAGCAGTACTTC.

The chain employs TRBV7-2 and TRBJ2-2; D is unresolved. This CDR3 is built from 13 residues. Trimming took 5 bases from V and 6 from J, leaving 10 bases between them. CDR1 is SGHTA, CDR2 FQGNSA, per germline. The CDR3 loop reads CASSLFTAGELFF. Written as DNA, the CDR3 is TGTGCCAGCAGCCTATTTACCGCCGGGGAGCTGTTTTTT. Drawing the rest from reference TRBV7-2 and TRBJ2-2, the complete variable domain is GAGVSQSPSNKVTEKGKDVELRCDPISGHTALYWYRQSLGQGLEFLIYFQGNSAPDKSGLPSDRFSAERTGGSVSTLTIQRTQQEDSAVYLCASSLFTAGELFFGEGSRLTVL.

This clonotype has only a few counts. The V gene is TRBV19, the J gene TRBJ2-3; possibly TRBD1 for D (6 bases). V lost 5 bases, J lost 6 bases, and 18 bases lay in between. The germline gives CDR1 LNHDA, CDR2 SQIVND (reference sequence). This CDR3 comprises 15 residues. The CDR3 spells CASSHETQGSDTQYF. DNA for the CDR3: TGTGCCAGTAGTCACGAGACACAGGGCTCGGATACGCAGTATTTT.

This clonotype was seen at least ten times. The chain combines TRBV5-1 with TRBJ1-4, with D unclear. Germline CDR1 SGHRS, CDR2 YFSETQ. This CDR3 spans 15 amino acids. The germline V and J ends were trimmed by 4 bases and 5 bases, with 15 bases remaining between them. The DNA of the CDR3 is TGCGCCAGCAGCCCCCAGGCCGGAAGGAATGAAAAACTGTTTTTT. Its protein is CASSPQAGRNEKLFF.

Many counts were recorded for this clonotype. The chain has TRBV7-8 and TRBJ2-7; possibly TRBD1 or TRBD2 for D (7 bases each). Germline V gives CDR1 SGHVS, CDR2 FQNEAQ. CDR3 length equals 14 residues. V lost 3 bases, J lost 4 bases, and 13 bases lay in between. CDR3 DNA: TGTGCCAGCAGCTTTCAGGGGGGGCGGTACGAGCAGTACTTC. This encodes CASSFQGGRYEQYF. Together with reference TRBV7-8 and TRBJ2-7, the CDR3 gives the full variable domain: GAGVSQSPRYKVAKRGQDVALRCDPISGHVSLFWYQQALGQGPEFLTYFQNEAQLDKSGLPSDRFFAERPEGSVSTLKIQRTQQEDSAVYLCASSFQGGRYEQYFGPGTRLTVT.